This T cell receptor beta chain stems from a study of blood T cell repertoires in COVID-19. Study-level background: Whether acute or convalescent, the COVID-19 samples came from the United States, Italy and Spain.

Libraries were prepared by immunoSEQ multiplex PCR; TCRdb keeps only in-frame clonotypes and omits some of them. The data show around 260,000 clones, roughly 86% seen once. To note about this clone: Other DNA sequences in this sample translate to the same CDR3.

V gave up 1 base and J gave up 6 bases; unmatched junction bases: 20. This CDR3 spans 19 amino acids. Germline lookup yields CDR1 LGHDT and CDR2 YNNKEL (reference sequence). Sequenced: peripheral blood. This chain joins TRBV3-1 (or the pseudogene TRBV3-2) and TRBJ2-7, with 8 bases that match TRBD2. This clonotype was sampled from a man between 35 and 55 years old who had recovered from COVID-19. The CDR3 nucleotides read TGTGCCAGCAGCCAAGTGGGGCGGGGGGCGGGAGCGGCCTTCGGCGAGCAGTACTTC. This translates into CASSQVGRGAGAAFGEQYF.